This T cell receptor (beta chain) was sequenced for a study of long-term antiretroviral therapy in people with HIV. Findings and limits, study-wide: Gathering of blood took place between about 2003 and 2017, possibly under older ART regimens. Information on adherence, resistance and therapy changes was unavailable.

CDR1 GTSNPN and CDR2 SVGIG come from the germline V gene (reference sequence). Deletions cut 5 bases from V and 0 bases from J, with 6 bases between. There are 12 residues in the CDR3. Version v3.0 of the immunoSEQ assay was performed at survey level. Method: immunoSEQ multiplex PCR; TCRdb's copy keeps in-frame clones and lacks some. The sample consists of some 30,000 clones, 90% to 95% of them appearing once. In regard to this clone: Its target is unknown.

The sequence came from a man aged 18-30 years with HIV. The J gene is TRBJ2-3, the V gene TRBV30, with D unresolved. The sequencing used unsorted PBMCs, collected 3.1 years after starting antiretroviral therapy. For the CDR3, the DNA is TGTGCCTGGTTGCGTAGCACAGATACGCAGTATTTT. Translated, it gives CAWLRSTDTQYF.